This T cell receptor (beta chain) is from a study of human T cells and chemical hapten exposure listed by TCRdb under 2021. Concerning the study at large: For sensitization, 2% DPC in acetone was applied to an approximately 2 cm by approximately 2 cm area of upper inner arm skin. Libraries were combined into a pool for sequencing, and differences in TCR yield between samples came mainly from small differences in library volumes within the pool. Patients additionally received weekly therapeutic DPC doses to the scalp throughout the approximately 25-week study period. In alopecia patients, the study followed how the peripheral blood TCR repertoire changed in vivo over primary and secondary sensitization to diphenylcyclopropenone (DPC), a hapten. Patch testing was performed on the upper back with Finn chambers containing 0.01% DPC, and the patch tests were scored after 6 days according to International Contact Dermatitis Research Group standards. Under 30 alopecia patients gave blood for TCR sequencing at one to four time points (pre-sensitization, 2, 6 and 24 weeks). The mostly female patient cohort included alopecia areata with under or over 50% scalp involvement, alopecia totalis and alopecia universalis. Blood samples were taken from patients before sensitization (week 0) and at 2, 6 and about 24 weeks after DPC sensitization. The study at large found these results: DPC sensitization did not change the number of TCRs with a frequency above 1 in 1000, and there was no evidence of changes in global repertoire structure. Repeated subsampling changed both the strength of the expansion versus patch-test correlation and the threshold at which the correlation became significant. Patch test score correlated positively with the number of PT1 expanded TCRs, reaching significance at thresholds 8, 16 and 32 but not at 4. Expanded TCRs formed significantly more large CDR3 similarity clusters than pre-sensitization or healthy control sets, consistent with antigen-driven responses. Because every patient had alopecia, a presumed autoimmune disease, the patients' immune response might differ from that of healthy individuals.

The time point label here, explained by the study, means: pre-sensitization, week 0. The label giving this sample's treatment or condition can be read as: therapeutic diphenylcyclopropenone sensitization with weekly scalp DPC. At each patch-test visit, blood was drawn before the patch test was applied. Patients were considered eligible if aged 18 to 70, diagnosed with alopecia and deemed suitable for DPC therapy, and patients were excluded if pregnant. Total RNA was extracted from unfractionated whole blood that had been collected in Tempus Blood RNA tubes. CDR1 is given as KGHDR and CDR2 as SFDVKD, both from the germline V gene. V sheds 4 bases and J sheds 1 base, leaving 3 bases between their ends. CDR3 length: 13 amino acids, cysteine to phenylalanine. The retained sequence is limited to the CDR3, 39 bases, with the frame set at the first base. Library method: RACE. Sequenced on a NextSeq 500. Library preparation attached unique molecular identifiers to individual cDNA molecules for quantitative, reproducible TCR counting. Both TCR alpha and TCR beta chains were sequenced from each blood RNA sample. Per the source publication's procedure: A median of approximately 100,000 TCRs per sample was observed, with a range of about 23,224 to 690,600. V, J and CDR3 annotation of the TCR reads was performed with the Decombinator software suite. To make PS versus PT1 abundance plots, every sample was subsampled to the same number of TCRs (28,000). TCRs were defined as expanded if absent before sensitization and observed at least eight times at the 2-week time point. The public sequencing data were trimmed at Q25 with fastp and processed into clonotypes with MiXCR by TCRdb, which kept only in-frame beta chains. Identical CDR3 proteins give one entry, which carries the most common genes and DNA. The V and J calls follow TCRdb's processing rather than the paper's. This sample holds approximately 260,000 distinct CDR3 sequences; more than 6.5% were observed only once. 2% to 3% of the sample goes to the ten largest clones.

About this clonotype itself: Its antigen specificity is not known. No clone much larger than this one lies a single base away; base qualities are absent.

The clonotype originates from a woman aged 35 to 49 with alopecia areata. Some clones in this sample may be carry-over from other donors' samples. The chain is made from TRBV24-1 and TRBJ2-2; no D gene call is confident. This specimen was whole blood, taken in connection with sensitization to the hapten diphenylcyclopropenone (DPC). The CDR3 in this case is CATSDQNTGELFF. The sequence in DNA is TGTGCCACCAGTGACCAGAACACCGGGGAGCTGTTTTTT.